This paragraph covers one TCR beta chain sequence. V was cut by 5 bases and J by 6 bases, with 16 bases left in between. CDR1 is MDHEN, CDR2 SYDVKM, per germline. The CDR3 has 14 amino acids. Only in-frame clones appear in the TCRdb table, and some are missing; sequencing was by immunoSEQ multiplex PCR. Of about 61,000 clones listed, 92% were seen once; the top ten hold around 25%. The source of the sample is a study of OX40 agonist ivuxolimab in advanced cancers. This rearrangement joins TRBV28 to TRBJ2-5; tentatively, D is TRBD2 (6 bases). The TCR was taken from an adult with an advanced solid tumor such as melanoma, head and neck, liver or kidney cancer. The starting material was CD4+ or CD8+ T cells sorted from blood, obtained in a trial of the OX40 agonist ivuxolimab. The CDR3 coding sequence is TGTGCCAGCAGTGTAACCTGGGGGGTAAAGACCCAGTACTTC. Encoded protein: CASSVTWGVKTQYF.